This TCR beta chain came from a study of blood T cell repertoires in COVID-19. On the study more broadly: Acute and convalescent COVID-19 samples came from the United States, Italy and Spain. The analysed material was cDNA or gDNA that came from T cells, B-cell-depleted T cells, or PBMCs.

The germline V and J ends were trimmed by 4 bases and 8 bases, with 17 bases remaining between them. CDR1 and CDR2 (germline): SQVTM, ANQGSEA. The CDR3 spans 13 residues. Per the original methods: Researchers report that nucleated cell counts were estimated from reference gene primer amplification. Repertoires were generated with immunoSEQ multiplex PCR, while TCRdb's copy carries only in-frame clones and drops some. V and J calls and clone size are copied from that table; D and trimming were computed from the DNA. The profile covers roughly 250,000 clones, with around 89% appearing a single time and around 3.5% taken by the ten largest.

What was sequenced was peripheral blood. The source is a woman aged 40 to 50 with acute or convalescent COVID-19. The chain has TRBV29-1 and TRBJ1-2; maybe TRBD1 (5 bases). CDR3 in DNA: TGCAGCGTTGCCAGGTCAGGGAACGGAGGCTACACCTTC. It yields the protein CSVARSGNGGYTF.